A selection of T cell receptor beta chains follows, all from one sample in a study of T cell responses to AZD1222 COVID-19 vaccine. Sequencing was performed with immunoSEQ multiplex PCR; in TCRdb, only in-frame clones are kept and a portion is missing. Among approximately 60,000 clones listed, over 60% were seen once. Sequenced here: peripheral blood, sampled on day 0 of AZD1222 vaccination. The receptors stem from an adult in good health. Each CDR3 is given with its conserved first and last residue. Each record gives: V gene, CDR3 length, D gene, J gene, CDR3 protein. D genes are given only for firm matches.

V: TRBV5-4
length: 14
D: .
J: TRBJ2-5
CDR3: CASSLATGGETQYF

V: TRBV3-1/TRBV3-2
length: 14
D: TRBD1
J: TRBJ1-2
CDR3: CASSPQGQIYGYTF

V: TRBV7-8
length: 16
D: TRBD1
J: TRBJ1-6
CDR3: CASSRLQGGYNSPLHF

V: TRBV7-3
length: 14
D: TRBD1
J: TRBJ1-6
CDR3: CASSLGTGLSPLHF

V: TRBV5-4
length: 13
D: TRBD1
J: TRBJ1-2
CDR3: CASSRTGGSGYTF

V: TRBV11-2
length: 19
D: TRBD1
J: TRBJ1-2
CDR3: CASSSPGQGEGWGYYGYTF

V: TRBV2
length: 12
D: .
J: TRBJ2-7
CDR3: CASDLQNYEQYF

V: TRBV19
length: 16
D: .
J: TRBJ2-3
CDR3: CASSPRGLSGDDTQYF

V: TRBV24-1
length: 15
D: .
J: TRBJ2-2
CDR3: CATSDLADHTGELFF

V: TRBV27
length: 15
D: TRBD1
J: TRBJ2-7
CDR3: CASSLSVARGHEQYF

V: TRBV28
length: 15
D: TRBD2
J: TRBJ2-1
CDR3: CASNPSGGSYNEQFF

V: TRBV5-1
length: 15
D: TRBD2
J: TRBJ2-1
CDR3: CASSLTSGGQDEQFF

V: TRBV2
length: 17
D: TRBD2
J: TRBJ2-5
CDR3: CASSGFGSGGPRETQYF

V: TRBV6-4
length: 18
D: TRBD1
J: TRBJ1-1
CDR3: CANPLPAPPGQENTEAFF

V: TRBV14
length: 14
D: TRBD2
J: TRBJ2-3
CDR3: CASSLAGVTDTQYF

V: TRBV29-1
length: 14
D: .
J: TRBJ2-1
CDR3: CSACTGTSSNEQFF

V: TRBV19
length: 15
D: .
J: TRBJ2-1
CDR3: CASSSIAGSFYEQFF

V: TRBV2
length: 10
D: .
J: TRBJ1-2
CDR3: CASRGQRYTF

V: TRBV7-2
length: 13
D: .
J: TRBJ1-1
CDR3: CASSSGPNTEAFF

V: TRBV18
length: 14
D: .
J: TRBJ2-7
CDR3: CASSPRQESYEQYF

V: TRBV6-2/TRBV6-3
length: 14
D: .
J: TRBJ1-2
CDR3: CASSILEGNYGYTF

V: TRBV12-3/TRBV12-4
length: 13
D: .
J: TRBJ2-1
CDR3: CASSSRQVNEQFF

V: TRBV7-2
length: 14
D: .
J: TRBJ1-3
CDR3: CASSRQGAGNTIYF

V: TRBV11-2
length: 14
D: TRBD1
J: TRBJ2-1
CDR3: CASSSGTVYNEQFF